Sequencing of this TCR beta chain was carried out in a study of T cells in Graves' hyperthyroidism and ophthalmopathy. Background on the study: It was at initial diagnosis, before any treatment, that peripheral blood was collected.

The CDR3 is 14 amino acids. V was clipped by 1 base and J by 5 bases; unmatched bases: 4. The germline V gene encodes CDR1 SGHVS and CDR2 FNYEAQ. Amplification of TCR beta CDR3 regions was performed using RNA transcripts as template. RT-PCR in the first round (using the HTBI primer set) targeted the TCR CDR3. Using its own MiXCR run on the multiplex PCR reads, TCRdb lists one record per CDR3 protein. The sample has 550,000 to 600,000 distinct CDR3 sequences; 11% to 15% are singletons. This clonotype was recorded many times. The antigen remains undetermined. General study points: Blood also carried most thyroid clonotypes expanded above 0.001.

Sequenced sample: blood. The sequence came from a woman under 30 with Graves' ophthalmopathy. The J gene is TRBJ2-7, the V gene TRBV7-6; 8 bases fit TRBD2. CDR3 residues: CASSLEGAGDEQYF. CDR3 nucleotide sequence: TGTGCCAGCAGCTTAGAGGGAGCGGGAGACGAGCAGTACTTC. The entire variable domain, with the rest obtained from reference TRBV7-6 and TRBJ2-7, is as follows: GAGVSQSPRYKVTKRGQDVALRCDPISGHVSLYWYRQALGQGPEFLTYFNYEAQQDKSGLPNDRFSAERPEGSISTLTIQRTEQRDSAMYRCASSLEGAGDEQYFGPGTRLTVT.